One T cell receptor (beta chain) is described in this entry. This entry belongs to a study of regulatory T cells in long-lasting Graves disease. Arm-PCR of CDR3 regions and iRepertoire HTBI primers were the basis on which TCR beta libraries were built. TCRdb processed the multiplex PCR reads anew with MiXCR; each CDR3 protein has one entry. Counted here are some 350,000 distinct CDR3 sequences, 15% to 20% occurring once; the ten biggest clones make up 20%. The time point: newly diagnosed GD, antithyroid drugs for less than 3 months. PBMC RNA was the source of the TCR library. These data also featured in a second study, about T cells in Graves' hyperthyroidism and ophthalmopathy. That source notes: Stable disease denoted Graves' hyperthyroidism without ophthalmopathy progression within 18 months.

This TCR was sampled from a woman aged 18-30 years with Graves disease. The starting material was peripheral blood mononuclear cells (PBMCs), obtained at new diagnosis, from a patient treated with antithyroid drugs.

The CDR3 here is CASSQDDRVRTEAFF. Written as DNA, the CDR3 is TGCGCCAGCAGCCAAGATGACAGGGTTCGTACTGAAGCTTTCTTT. The chain is built from TRBV4-1 and TRBJ1-1; 7 bases match TRBD1. CDR1 MGHRA and CDR2 YSYEKL come from the germline V gene. The junction had 6 bases not matched to a gene; V was cut back by 0 bases and J by 5 bases. The CDR3 loop spans 15 amino acids.